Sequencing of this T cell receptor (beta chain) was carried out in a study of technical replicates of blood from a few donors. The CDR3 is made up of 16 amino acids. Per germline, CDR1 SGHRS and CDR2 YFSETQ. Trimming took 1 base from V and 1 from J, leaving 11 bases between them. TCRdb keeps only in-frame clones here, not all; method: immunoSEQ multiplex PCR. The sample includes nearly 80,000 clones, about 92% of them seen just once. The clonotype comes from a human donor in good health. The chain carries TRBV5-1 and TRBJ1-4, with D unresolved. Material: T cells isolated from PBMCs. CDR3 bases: TGCGCCAGCAGCTTGAAGGAGGGCAGAACTAATGAAAAACTGTTTTTT. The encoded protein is CASSLKEGRTNEKLFF.